These 3 T cell receptor beta chains originate from one sample sequenced in a study of T cells in Graves' hyperthyroidism and ophthalmopathy. Template material for amplifying TCR beta CDR3 regions consisted of RNA transcripts. When the TCR CDR3 underwent first-round RT-PCR, the HTBI primer set was used. TCRdb re-called the multiplex PCR reads through MiXCR, storing one row per CDR3 protein. The table includes a few hundred thousand distinct CDR3 sequences, approximately 44% detected once. The sequenced sample was peripheral blood or thyroid tissue (not recorded which). All receptors derive from a woman between 18 and 29 years old with Graves' hyperthyroidism.

The chain has TRBV24-1 and TRBJ2-5, with D perhaps matching TRBD2 (7 bases). CDR3 length: 13 residues. CDR1 KGHDR and CDR2 SFDVKD come from the germline V gene. The V end lost 9 bases, the J end lost 2 bases, and 12 bases lay between the germline ends. As DNA, the CDR3 is TGTGCCACCGGGCGGGGGCGTCAAGAGACCCAGTACTTC. It is translated as CATGRGRQETQYF.

This chain connects TRBV10-3 to TRBJ1-5, with TRBD1 matching over 10 bases. The germline V gene has CDR1 ENHRY and CDR2 SYGVKD. Trimming removed 6 bases from V and 7 bases from J; junction bases left unmatched: 6. The CDR3 is 14 amino acids. The CDR3 here is CAIRDRGREQPQHF. The CDR3, as DNA: TGTGCCATCAGAGACAGGGGGCGCGAACAGCCCCAGCATTTT.

Comment on this clonotype: Since a much larger clone is just one base distant, this may be a read error. The chain joins TRBV6-4 to TRBJ2-5; either TRBD1 or TRBD2 may fit D (5 bases each). The length of the CDR3 is 14 residues. Germline CDR1 and CDR2: MRHNA and SNTAGT. For the CDR3, the DNA is TGTGCCAGCATGGGGCGAGGGTACCAAGAGACCCGGTACTTC. It is translated as CASMGRGYQETRYF.